The 6 T cell receptor beta chains presented below share a single source sample, sequenced in a study of blood T cell repertoires in COVID-19. Only in-frame clones appear in the TCRdb table, and some are missing; sequencing was by immunoSEQ multiplex PCR. The top ten clones hold around 7% of a sample with approximately 75,000 clones, 80% to 95% of them seen once. Material: peripheral blood. These TCRs come from a human donor in a cohort sampled during active COVID-19.

Only one count was recorded for this clone. This chain uses TRBV9 with TRBJ1-1; 8 nucleotides line up with TRBD1. V shed 0 bases, J shed 1 base, and the junction held 8 bases outside the gene matches. Germline V gene sequence: CDR1 SGDLS, CDR2 YYNGEE. CDR3 length: 17 residues. The CDR3 spells CASSVGTLQGGNTEAFF. DNA of the CDR3: TGTGCCAGCAGCGTAGGGACCCTACAGGGGGGGAACACTGAAGCTTTCTTT.

This chain links TRBV30 with TRBJ2-3; D perhaps matches TRBD2 (6 bases). The germline V gene has CDR1 GTSNPN and CDR2 SVGIG (reference sequence). The CDR3 has 14 residues. Trimming shortened V by 2 bases and J by 1 base, and 10 bases separated the two germline ends. CDR3 residues: CAWSPSAGTDTQYF. DNA for the CDR3: TGTGCCTGGAGTCCTAGCGCGGGCACAGATACGCAGTATTTT.

This rearrangement joins TRBV19 to TRBJ1-2; 8 bases map to TRBD1. CDR3 length: 18 amino acids. V trimming: 3 bases; J trimming: 0 bases; junction bases outside the gene matches: 12. The germline CDR1 and CDR2 sequences are LNHDA and SQIVND (reference sequence). The CDR3 sequence: CASSIHGQGPRTNYGYTF. CDR3 DNA: TGTGCCAGTAGTATCCATGGACAGGGACCTAGAACTAACTATGGCTACACCTTC.

The chain employs TRBV30 and TRBJ1-4; D is unclear. The CDR3 extends over 12 amino acids. In germline, CDR1 is GTSNPN, CDR2 SVGIG (reference sequence). Trimming took off 1 base at V and 12 bases at J, with 12 bases between the two ends. The CDR3, as DNA: TGTGCCTGGAGTGCCTTCGGGATTCAACTGTTTTTT. This encodes CAWSAFGIQLFF.

J is TRBJ1-1 and V is TRBV7-9; 8 bases are a match to TRBD1. The ends lost 6 bases at V and 1 base at J; junction bases unmatched: 4. This CDR3 region has 14 residues. CDR1 is SEHNR and CDR2 is FQNEAQ in the germline V gene (reference sequence). DNA of the CDR3: TGTGCCAGCAGTCAGGGACAGGCGAACACTGAAGCTTTCTTT. Translation: CASSQGQANTEAFF.

This chain joins TRBV27 and TRBJ2-4; 7 nucleotides line up with TRBD2. The CDR3 extends over 18 amino acids. Per germline, CDR1 MNHEY and CDR2 SMNVEV (reference sequence). V shed 5 bases and J 1 base; nucleotides not matched to a gene: 14. CDR3 loop: CASSPLGGGSWAKNIQYF. The CDR3 bases are TGTGCCAGCAGTCCCTTGGGGGGGGGATCCTGGGCCAAAAACATTCAGTACTTC.